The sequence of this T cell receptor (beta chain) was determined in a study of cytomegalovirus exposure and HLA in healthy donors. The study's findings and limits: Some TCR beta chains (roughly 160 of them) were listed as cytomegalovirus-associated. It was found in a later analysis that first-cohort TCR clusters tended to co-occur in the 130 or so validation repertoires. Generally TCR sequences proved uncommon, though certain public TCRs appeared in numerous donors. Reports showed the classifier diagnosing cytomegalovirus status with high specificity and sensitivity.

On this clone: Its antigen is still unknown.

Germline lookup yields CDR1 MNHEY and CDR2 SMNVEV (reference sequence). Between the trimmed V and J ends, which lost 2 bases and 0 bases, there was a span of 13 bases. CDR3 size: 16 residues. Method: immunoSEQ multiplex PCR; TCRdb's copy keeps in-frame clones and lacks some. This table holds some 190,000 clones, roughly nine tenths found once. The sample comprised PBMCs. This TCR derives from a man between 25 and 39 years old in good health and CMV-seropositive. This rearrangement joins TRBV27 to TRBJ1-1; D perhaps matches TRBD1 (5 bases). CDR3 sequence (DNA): TGTGCCAGCAGTTTACAAGCGACAGAATTGAACACTGAAGCTTTCTTT. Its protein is CASSLQATELNTEAFF.